The rows below give T cell receptor beta chains drawn from one sample of a study of beta chain features in type 1 diabetes. Here immunoSEQ multiplex PCR was the method, and the copy in TCRdb shows in-frame clones only, minus some. This table has about 13,000 clones, about half appearing once. Sequencing was done on a sample of stem cell memory CD4+ T cells from blood. These receptors were taken from a young man in good health. Each CDR3 is given with its conserved first and last residue. D genes are given only for firm matches. The size of a clone is reported for some rows only, either as once, few or many, or as a class for expanded clones.

abundance	v_gene	j_gene	d_gene	CDR3nt	CDR3aa
NA	TRBV7-2	TRBJ1-2	TRBD1	TGTGCCAGCAGCCGAACGACAGGGGGGAACTATGGCTACACCTTC	CASSRTTGGNYGYTF
NA	TRBV9	TRBJ2-7	TRBD1	TGTGCCAGCAGCAGGACAGGGCGCTACGAGCAGTACTTC	CASSRTGRYEQYF
NA	TRBV18	TRBJ2-1	TRBD1	TGTGCCAGCTCACCCGGGACAGGCGATGAGCAGTTCTTC	CASSPGTGDEQFF
NA	TRBV5-1	TRBJ2-1	TRBD2	TGCGCCAGCAGCTTGGAGGTACTAGCGGGGGGCTACTACAATGAGCAGTTCTTC	CASSLEVLAGGYYNEQFF
NA	TRBV10-3	TRBJ2-3	TRBD2	TGTGCCATCAGGCCCAGGGAGGGATTAAGCACAGATACGCAGTATTTT	CAIRPREGLSTDTQYF
NA	TRBV4-3	TRBJ2-7	NA	TGCGCCAGCAGCCAAGATCATGGAACAGGCGCCTACGAGCAGTACTTC	CASSQDHGTGAYEQYF
NA	TRBV6-6	TRBJ1-3	NA	TGTGCCAGCAGAAAGAAACAGGGCTCTGGAAACACCATATATTTT	CASRKKQGSGNTIYF
NA	TRBV7-2	TRBJ2-3	NA	TGTGCCAGCAGCCCGGGGTGGGCGGGACGCACAGATACGCAGTATTTT	CASSPGWAGRTDTQYF
few	TRBV15	TRBJ2-3	NA	TGTGCCACCAGCAGAGATGGGCTGGCCGGCACAGATACGCAGTATTTT	CATSRDGLAGTDTQYF
NA	TRBV28	TRBJ1-6	TRBD1	TGTGCCAGCGGGACAGAGTATAATTCACCCCTCCACTTT	CASGTEYNSPLHF
few	TRBV29-1	TRBJ1-4	TRBD1	TGCAGCGTCACGGGACAGATTAATGAAAAACTGTTTTTT	CSVTGQINEKLFF
NA	TRBV6-1	TRBJ1-6	NA	TGTGCCAGCAGTGAAGCCCGGACAGCGAATTCACCCCTCCACTTT	CASSEARTANSPLHF
NA	TRBV7-2	TRBJ1-5	NA	TGTGCCAGCAGCCCGGACCGGGGGCAGCCCCAGCATTTT	CASSPDRGQPQHF
few	TRBV30	TRBJ1-1	NA	TGTGCCTGGAGTGGGGGCAGCGCTGAAGCTTTCTTT	CAWSGGSAEAFF
NA	TRBV20-1	TRBJ2-1	NA	TGCAGTGCCCCGAGTAATGAGCAGTTCTTC	CSAPSNEQFF
few	TRBV10-3	TRBJ1-2	TRBD1	TGTGCCATCAGTGAGGCGACAGGGCTCGGCTACACCTTC	CAISEATGLGYTF
NA	TRBV18	TRBJ2-7	TRBD1	TGTGCCAGCTCACCGCAGGGACAGGGAAGTGGGAACGAGCAGTACTTC	CASSPQGQGSGNEQYF
few	TRBV28	TRBJ2-7	NA	TGTGCCAGCACCATTAGCCCCTCCTACGAGCAGTACTTC	CASTISPSYEQYF
few	TRBV4-3	TRBJ1-2	NA	TGCGCCAGCAGCCAAGATCGTTCAGGGATCTATGGCTACACCTTC	CASSQDRSGIYGYTF
once	TRBV4-3	TRBJ2-7	TRBD1	TGCGCCAGCAGCCAACGACAGGGCTACGAGCAGTACTTC	CASSQRQGYEQYF
NA	TRBV21-1	TRBJ2-2	NA	TGTGCCAGCAGCAAAAAGGCAGGGCGGACCGGGGAGCTGTTTTTT	CASSKKAGRTGELFF
NA	TRBV27	TRBJ2-7	NA	TGTGCCAGCAGTCCTCCCGGGACACCCTACGAGCAGTACTTC	CASSPPGTPYEQYF
NA	TRBV28	TRBJ1-2	NA	TGTGCCAGCAGTTTATTCAATGGCCTTTATGGCTACACCTTC	CASSLFNGLYGYTF
NA	TRBV7-2	TRBJ2-7	TRBD2	TGTGCCAGCAGCTTAGGGGCGGGGGGAAACGAGCAGTACTTC	CASSLGAGGNEQYF
NA	TRBV18	TRBJ1-4	NA	TGTGCCAGTGCGGACATGGTAAAAGAAAAACTGTTTTTT	CASADMVKEKLFF
NA	TRBV9	TRBJ1-1	NA	TGTGCCAGTACCAAGCTAGGCAGGGTGAACACTGAAGCTTTCTTT	CASTKLGRVNTEAFF
NA	TRBV7-2	TRBJ2-5	TRBD2	TGTGCCAGCAGCGCACGACTAGCGGGACAAGAGACCCAGTACTTC	CASSARLAGQETQYF
NA	TRBV4-2	TRBJ2-4	NA	TGTGCCAGCAGCCAAGATTGGGGATCAGGGATAGCCAAAAACATTCAGTACTTC	CASSQDWGSGIAKNIQYF
medium-sized	TRBV18	TRBJ2-5	NA	TGTGCCAGCTCACCCGAGAGGGCAGGAGAGACCCAGTACTTC	CASSPERAGETQYF
few	TRBV4-3	TRBJ2-7	TRBD1	TGCGCCAGCAGCCAAGAAGGACAGGGCCGGGAGCAGTACTTC	CASSQEGQGREQYF
once	TRBV10-3	TRBJ1-5	TRBD1	TGTGCCATCAGTACTGACAGGGCGGGCAATCAGCCCCAGCATTTT	CAISTDRAGNQPQHF
few	TRBV7-3	TRBJ1-6	TRBD1	TGTGCCAGCAGCTTAACGGGGACAGGGGGCATGGATTCACCCCTCCACTTT	CASSLTGTGGMDSPLHF
NA	TRBV30	TRBJ2-7	NA	TGTGCCTGGAGTAAGGGGCTTAACGAGCAGTACTTC	CAWSKGLNEQYF
NA	TRBV7-6	TRBJ2-5	NA	TGTGCCAGCAGCAGGGGGGGAGCGGAGCAAGAGACCCAGTACTTC	CASSRGGAEQETQYF
NA	TRBV29-1	TRBJ2-1	NA	TGCAGCGTTGAAGATAGCCGGAGGAGGGATGAGCAGTTCTTC	CSVEDSRRRDEQFF
few	TRBV5-1	TRBJ2-5	NA	TGCGCCAGCAGCTTGGGGGCAGAGCAAGAGACCCAGTACTTC	CASSLGAEQETQYF
NA	TRBV6-1	TRBJ2-3	NA	TGTGCCAGCAGTGAAATGCAGGGGGATACGCAGTATTTT	CASSEMQGDTQYF
few	TRBV7-6	TRBJ1-4	NA	TGTGCCAGCAGCACCCGGGATATAACTGCAACTAATGAAAAACTGTTTTTT	CASSTRDITATNEKLFF
few	TRBV19	TRBJ2-3	TRBD2	TGTGCCAGTAGTATTCGGCGGGGGGGCTCTACAGATACGCAGTATTTT	CASSIRRGGSTDTQYF
few	TRBV5-6	TRBJ1-5	NA	TGTGCCAGCAGCTTACGGAGTGGCAATCAGCCCCAGCATTTT	CASSLRSGNQPQHF
NA	TRBV14	TRBJ1-1	NA	TGTGCCAGCAGCCAAGATTGGGGGGTCGCGAACACTGAAGCTTTCTTT	CASSQDWGVANTEAFF
NA	TRBV2	TRBJ2-3	NA	TGTGCCGGCCATACAGGAGACATCCGGGATACGCAGTATTTT	CAGHTGDIRDTQYF
once	TRBV6-5	TRBJ2-7	TRBD1	TGTGCCAGCAGTTACGGGGACAGGAGCTCCTACGAGCAGTACTTC	CASSYGDRSSYEQYF
few	TRBV6-5	TRBJ2-3	NA	TGTGCCAGCAGTTTACAGGGCCCAGATACGCAGTATTTT	CASSLQGPDTQYF
few	TRBV6-6	TRBJ2-3	NA	TGTGCCAGCAGTTGGCGACTAACAGATACGCAGTATTTT	CASSWRLTDTQYF
NA	TRBV18	TRBJ1-2	TRBD1	TGTGCCAGCTCACCACCGGGACAGACCTATGGCTACACCTTC	CASSPPGQTYGYTF
NA	TRBV13	TRBJ1-6	TRBD1	TGTGCCAGCAGCAGAGGGACAGGGGGCAAATCACCCCTCCACTTT	CASSRGTGGKSPLHF
NA	TRBV6-5	TRBJ1-6	TRBD1	TGTGCCAGCAGTGGGACAGGCGGTTATAATTCACCCCTCCACTTT	CASSGTGGYNSPLHF
NA	TRBV6-6	TRBJ1-6	NA	TGTGCCAGCAGCAACCCGCAGGGTGGCGATAATTCACCCCTCCACTTT	CASSNPQGGDNSPLHF
NA	TRBV30	TRBJ2-1	NA	TGTGCCTGGAGAAAGGGGCATGAGCAGTTCTTC	CAWRKGHEQFF
NA	TRBV12-5	TRBJ2-2	TRBD2	TGTGCTAGTGGTTCGACTAGCGGGGGGGCCGGTGGCACCGGGGAGCTGTTTTTT	CASGSTSGGAGGTGELFF
few	TRBV28	TRBJ1-4	NA	TGTGCCAGCAGTAGGAGGGAAAAACTGTTTTTT	CASSRREKLFF